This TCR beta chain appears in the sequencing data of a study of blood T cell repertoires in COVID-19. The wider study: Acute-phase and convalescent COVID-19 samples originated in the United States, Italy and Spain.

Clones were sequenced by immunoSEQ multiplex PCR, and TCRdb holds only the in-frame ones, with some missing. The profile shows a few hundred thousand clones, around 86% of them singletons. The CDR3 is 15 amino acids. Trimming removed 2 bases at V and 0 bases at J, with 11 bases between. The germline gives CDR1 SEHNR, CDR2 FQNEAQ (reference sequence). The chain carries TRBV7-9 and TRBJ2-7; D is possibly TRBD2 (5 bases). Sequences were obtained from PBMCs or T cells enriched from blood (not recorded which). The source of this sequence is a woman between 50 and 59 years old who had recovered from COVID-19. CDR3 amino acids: CASSLSPGSSYEQYF. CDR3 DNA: TGTGCCAGCAGCTTATCGCCGGGATCCTCCTACGAGCAGTACTTC.